One T cell receptor beta chain is described in this entry. Stated time point: blood from clinic visit 5 months post-surgery; TSC patient then seizure free. This sample is part of a study of brain T cells in children with intractable seizures. Assay used: immunoSEQ multiplex PCR; TCRdb lists only in-frame clones, some missing. The data show about 350,000 clones, roughly 92% seen once. The starting material was peripheral blood, obtained more than 4 months after surgery. The receptor's source is a boy in the first two years of life with tuberous sclerosis and intractable seizures.

CDR3 DNA sequence: TGTGCCAGCAGCCCCCGGTCACAAGGGGTCGGCTACACCTTC. Translation: CASSPRSQGVGYTF. This chain joins TRBV7-6 and TRBJ1-2; a possible D gene is TRBD1 (5 bases). The CDR3 contains 14 residues. CDR1 and CDR2 (germline): SGHVS, FNYEAQ. The V end lost 5 bases, the J end lost 8 bases, and 18 bases lay between the germline ends. Based on the CDR3 plus reference TRBV7-6 and TRBJ1-2, the full variable domain is GAGVSQSPRYKVTKRGQDVALRCDPISGHVSLYWYRQALGQGPEFLTYFNYEAQQDKSGLPNDRFSAERPEGSISTLTIQRTEQRDSAMYRCASSPRSQGVGYTFGSGTRLTVV.